These 14 T cell receptor beta chains came from one sample sequenced in a study of CD8 T cells in ankylosing spondylitis. What these receptors recognize is not known. One entry per CDR3 protein results from TCRdb running MiXCR on the 5' RACE reads. The sample lists 670,000 or so distinct CDR3 sequences; around a fifth were seen once. Study observations and caveats: Ankylosing spondylitis blood appeared to be characterized by a TCR beta motif of about eight highly homologous variants.

Sequenced sample: blood, either unsorted or a sorted T cell fraction (not recorded which). Receptors originate from a male donor with ankylosing spondylitis.

This clonotype occurred a few times. The chain combines TRBV27 with TRBJ1-2; D is perhaps TRBD1 (5 bases). CDR1 is MNHEY, CDR2 SMNVEV, per germline (reference sequence). This CDR3 has 14 residues. Trimming left V 6 bases short and J 7 bases short, with 18 bases between. The CDR3 sequence is CASRTPQGRGGYTF. The DNA of the CDR3 is TGTGCCAGCAGGACCCCCCAGGGAAGGGGTGGCTACACCTTC.

This sequence joins TRBV27 and TRBJ2-3, with D tentatively TRBD1 (6 bases). V was clipped by 2 bases and J by 5 bases, with 20 bases between them. Germline V gene data show CDR1 as MNHEY and CDR2 as SMNVEV (reference sequence). There are 17 residues in the CDR3. The CDR3 reads CASSLMAGATPGDTQYF. The CDR3 DNA is TGTGCCAGCAGTTTAATGGCAGGGGCCACCCCCGGAGATACGCAGTATTTT.

V and J are TRBV12-3 or TRBV12-4 and TRBJ2-3; 9 bases line up with TRBD1. V trimming: 6 bases; J trimming: 0 bases; junction bases outside the gene matches: 16. The CDR3 sequence is 19 residues long. CDR3 sequence reads: CASRLTGTGRIFSTDTQYF. The CDR3 bases are TGTGCCAGCAGGTTGACCGGGACAGGGAGAATCTTCAGCACAGATACGCAGTATTTT.

The V and J genes are TRBV29-1 and TRBJ2-5, with TRBD2 identical over 11 bases. V lost 6 bases, J lost 7 bases, and 7 bases stayed unmatched. The CDR3 is 13 amino acids. Looked up from germline, CDR1 is SQVTM and CDR2 is ANQGSEA. In DNA form, the CDR3 reads TGCAGCGTGGCCCCCGGGACTAGCGGGACCCAGTACTTC. Its translation: CSVAPGTSGTQYF.

On this clonotype: Sequence at one end of the junction differs from germline and may be a read error. The V gene is TRBV27, the J gene TRBJ2-3; 8 positions match TRBD2. Germline loops: CDR1 MNHEY, CDR2 SMNVEV (reference sequence). The CDR3 has 15 amino acids. The DNA for the CDR3 is TGTGCCAGCAGCTTATACCCGGGAGGGGGAGATACGCAGTATTTT. Protein: CASSLYPGGGDTQYF.

This clonotype was seen a handful of times. The chain uses TRBV6-1 and TRBJ1-5, with D unclear. Germline CDR1 MNHNS, CDR2 SASEGT. V lost 1 base and J 11 bases, leaving 15 bases between the germline ends. The CDR3 extends over 14 amino acids. The CDR3 loop is CASSEVSPSKAQHF. For the CDR3, the DNA is TGTGCCAGCAGTGAAGTGTCGCCCTCTAAGGCCCAGCATTTT.

This clonotype turned up a few times. The rearrangement joins TRBV20-1 to TRBJ1-6; tentative D call: TRBD1 (6 bases). CDR1 is DFQATT and CDR2 is SNEGSKA in the germline V gene (reference sequence). This CDR3 is 13 amino acids long. The ends were cut back, 6 bases at V and 9 bases at J, with 15 bases in the middle. The CDR3 sequence: CSATTGIGSPLHF. The CDR3 DNA sequence: TGCAGTGCGACCACAGGGATTGGTTCACCCCTCCACTTT.

This clonotype was detected many times. This sequence joins TRBV6-1 and TRBJ1-2; 9 bases match TRBD1. The germline V gene has CDR1 MNHNS and CDR2 SASEGT. V lost 4 bases and J lost 5; bases outside the gene matches: 11. The CDR3 extends over 16 amino acids. The CDR3 DNA sequence: TGTGCCAGCAGTGGGCCACCTTGGGGACAGGGATATGGCTACACCTTC. Translation gives CASSGPPWGQGYGYTF.

This chain connects TRBV3-1 to TRBJ2-7; TRBD1 matches 11 bases. The J segment lost 4 bases and the V segment lost 0 bases, leaving 5 bases of the junction unmatched. This CDR3 contains 16 residues. CDR1 and CDR2 (germline): LGHDT, YNNKEL (reference sequence). The CDR3 sequence is CASSQEGTGGEYEQYF. The DNA of the CDR3 is TGTGCCAGCAGCCAAGAAGGGACAGGGGGTGAGTACGAGCAGTACTTC.

The genes are TRBV7-2 and TRBJ2-3; D gene uncertain. The V gene's germline CDR1 is SGHTA and CDR2 FQGNSA. The CDR3 covers 15 residues. Deletions cut 6 bases from V and 5 bases from J, with 18 bases between. This chain's CDR3 is CASRSTPKDLDTQYF. DNA for the CDR3: TGTGCCAGCAGATCAACCCCCAAAGATCTAGATACGCAGTATTTT. Using reference TRBV7-2 and TRBJ2-3 for the parts outside the CDR3, the full variable domain is GAGVSQSPSNKVTEKGKDVELRCDPISGHTALYWYRQSLGQGLEFLIYFQGNSAPDKSGLPSDRFSAERTGGSVSTLTIQRTQQEDSAVYLCASRSTPKDLDTQYFGPGTRLTVL.

This rearrangement joins TRBV28 to TRBJ2-6; possible D gene TRBD1, 6 bases. Germline V lookup: CDR1 MDHEN, CDR2 SYDVKM. This CDR3 is built from 19 residues. V shed 3 bases and J shed 4 bases, with 22 bases lying between them. CDR3 nucleotides: TGTGCCAGCAGTTTGTCGCCAGGGGCCATCCACTCGGGGGCCAACGTCCTGACTTTC. Translating gives CASSLSPGAIHSGANVLTF.

This clonotype showed up just once. The CDR3 DNA reads TGTGCCAGTAGTATAAAGGGACTAGCGGGAGGGCGGGGTGAGCAGTTCTTC. Protein sequence: CASSIKGLAGGRGEQFF. The chain couples TRBV19 to TRBJ2-1, with 16 bases identical to TRBD2. CDR3 length: 17 amino acids. Germline loops: CDR1 LNHDA, CDR2 SQIVND (reference sequence). V shed 2 bases, J shed 9 bases, and the junction held 7 bases outside the gene matches.

The chain carries TRBV12-3 or TRBV12-4 and TRBJ2-7; D possibly uses TRBD1 or TRBD2 (5 bases each). The CDR3 is made up of 15 amino acids. Trimming took 1 base from V and 4 from J, leaving 14 bases between them. The CDR3: CASSLGQGVMYEQYF. For the CDR3, the DNA is TGTGCCAGCAGTTTAGGGCAGGGAGTGATGTACGAGCAGTACTTC.

This rearrangement joins TRBV30 to TRBJ1-1; D is perhaps TRBD1 (6 bases). From germline, CDR1 is GTSNPN and CDR2 SVGIG (reference sequence). V lost 5 bases, J lost 2 bases, and 12 bases lay in between. The CDR3 spans 13 residues. CDR3 in DNA: TGTGCCTGGGGCTCACAGGGAAACACTGAAGCTTTCTTT. Translated, it gives CAWGSQGNTEAFF.